The 20 T cell receptor beta chains below come from one sample, sequenced in a study of neurological immune-mediated disorders. TCRdb re-called the 5' RACE reads through MiXCR, storing one row per CDR3 protein. The repertoire has tens of thousands of distinct CDR3 sequences, about 14% of them found once; the top ten carry about 6.8%. The source material was PBMCs. The origin of the receptors is a woman aged 45-65 years in good health.

This clonotype was seen a single time. The CDR3 does not end in the conserved phenylalanine or tryptophan, so this is likely a read error. This chain joins TRBV11-2 and TRBJ2-7, with a tentative D call TRBD2 (5 bases). CDR3 length: 13 residues. Looked up from germline, CDR1 is SGHAT and CDR2 is FQNNGV. Trimming took 0 bases from V and 6 from J, leaving 9 bases between them. CDR3 bases: TGTGCCAGCAGCTTAGATCGGGGTGGCGAGCAGTACCTT. It is translated as CASSLDRGGEQYL.

This clonotype was detected many times. The V and J genes are TRBV7-2 and TRBJ2-1, with 15 bases fitting TRBD2. There are 17 residues in the CDR3. Trimming cost V 2 bases and J 12 bases; bases outside gene matches: 11. CDR1 is SGHTA, CDR2 FQGNSA, per germline. The CDR3 DNA is TGTGCCAGCAGCTTAAGGACTAGCGGGAGGGCCGGGCGATCGCAGTTCTTC. It translates to CASSLRTSGRAGRSQFF. The complete variable domain, with remaining parts taken from reference TRBV7-2 and TRBJ2-1, reads GAGVSQSPSNKVTEKGKDVELRCDPISGHTALYWYRQSLGQGLEFLIYFQGNSAPDKSGLPSDRFSAERTGGSVSTLTIQRTQQEDSAVYLCASSLRTSGRAGRSQFFGPGTRLTVL.

This clonotype was observed at least ten times. The V and J genes are TRBV2 and TRBJ2-4; unclear D gene. V was cut by 5 bases and J by 7 bases, with 3 bases left in between. The CDR3 is 10 amino acids. CDR1 and CDR2 from the germline V gene are SNHLY and FYNNEI. CDR3 sequence: CASSPNIQYF. For the CDR3, the DNA is TGTGCCAGCAGTCCGAACATTCAGTACTTC.

Comments on this clonotype: A read error may produce the germline difference seen at one junction end. The gene calls are TRBV7-2 and TRBJ2-5; D is undetermined. CDR3 length: 13 residues. CDR1 and CDR2 from the germline V gene are SGHTA and FQGNSA. This CDR3 is CASSLESQQTQYF. As DNA, the CDR3 is TGTGCCAGCAGCTTAGAGAGCCAACAGACCCAGTACTTC.

The rearrangement joins TRBV4-2 to TRBJ2-7; the D gene is possibly TRBD1 (6 bases). The CDR3 loop spans 16 amino acids. V was cut by 3 bases and J by 0 bases, with 15 bases left in between. Germline CDR1 reads LGHNA; CDR2 reads YNFKEQ. This CDR3 reads CASSHLEGVLSYEQYF. The CDR3 coding sequence is TGTGCCAGCAGCCATCTAGAGGGGGTCCTCTCCTACGAGCAGTACTTC.

This clonotype was observed at least ten times. Mismatch with germline at one junction end may stem from a read error. J is TRBJ2-3 and V is TRBV3-1, with D possibly matching TRBD2 (6 bases). This CDR3 comprises 17 residues. Germline CDR1 reads LGHDT; CDR2 reads YNNKEL (reference sequence). The CDR3 loop reads CVSSQDLRERGTDTQYF. The CDR3 coding sequence is TGTGTCAGCAGCCAAGATCTGAGGGAGCGGGGCACAGATACGCAGTATTTT.

Ten or more counts support this clonotype. The chain recombines TRBV20-1 with TRBJ2-4; D is uncertain. The germline CDR1 and CDR2 sequences are DFQATT and SNEGSKA (reference sequence). V was pared by 3 bases and J by 5 bases, with 5 bases between. The CDR3 length is 11 residues. The CDR3 DNA reads as TGCAGTGCTAGTACAGAAAACATTCAGTACTTC. Its protein product is CSASTENIQYF.

Points on this clonotype: It may be a read error: a sequence one base away is much more abundant. V gene TRBV27 combines with J gene TRBJ2-2, with a possible D match to TRBD1 (6 bases). The germline gives CDR1 MNHEY, CDR2 SMNVEV (reference sequence). The CDR3 runs 14 residues. The CDR3: CARSSRTASGELFF. CDR3 DNA: TGTGCCAGAAGTTCCCGGACAGCTTCCGGGGAGCTGTTTTTT.

The chain joins TRBV20-1 to TRBJ1-1; perhaps TRBD1 as D (5 bases). V was trimmed by 5 bases and J by 4 bases, leaving 17 bases between them. The germline gives CDR1 DFQATT, CDR2 SNEGSKA (reference sequence). This CDR3 contains 14 residues. The CDR3 region has the DNA TGCAGTGCTGGGCCTTGGGGGGGGGGCACTGAAGCTTTCTTT. Its protein is CSAGPWGGGTEAFF.

The gene calls are TRBV7-2 and TRBJ1-2; D is unclear. CDR1 SGHTA and CDR2 FQGNSA come from the germline V gene. The CDR3 is 16 residues long. V was clipped by 0 bases and J by 0 bases, with 11 bases between them. The CDR3 loop reads CASSLARNQANYGYTF. CDR3 coding DNA: TGTGCCAGCAGCTTAGCCAGGAACCAAGCTAACTATGGCTACACCTTC.

This clonotype has only a few counts. V usage is TRBV2 and J usage is TRBJ2-2; the match to TRBD2 covers 7 bases. Per the germline V gene, CDR1 is SNHLY and CDR2 is FYNNEI. CDR3 length: 15 residues. With 6 bases clipped from V and 6 bases from J, the junction kept 10 bases outside the gene matches. The CDR3 reads CASSALAGLAGELFF. CDR3 DNA sequence: TGTGCCAGCAGCGCATTAGCGGGCCTGGCCGGGGAGCTGTTTTTT.

This clonotype was seen a handful of times. The chain uses TRBV7-2 and TRBJ1-5; D is unclear. The CDR3 length is 15 residues. The germline V and J ends were trimmed by 5 bases and 0 bases, with 11 bases remaining between them. The V gene's germline CDR1 is SGHTA and CDR2 FQGNSA. The CDR3 here is CASSPRPFSNQPQHF. The CDR3 region has the DNA TGTGCCAGCAGCCCCAGGCCCTTTAGCAATCAGCCCCAGCATTTT. Supplemented by reference TRBV7-2 and TRBJ1-5, the full variable domain reads GAGVSQSPSNKVTEKGKDVELRCDPISGHTALYWYRQSLGQGLEFLIYFQGNSAPDKSGLPSDRFSAERTGGSVSTLTIQRTQQEDSAVYLCASSPRPFSNQPQHFGDGTRLSIL.

Notes on this clonotype: At one end the junction does not follow the germline gene, possibly because of a read error. V is TRBV11-2 and J is TRBJ2-7; 9 bases agree with TRBD1. Germline CDR1 and CDR2: SGHAT and FQNNGV. There are 14 residues in the CDR3. This chain's CDR3 is CASSLGTGPDEQYF. As DNA, the CDR3 is TGTGCTAGCAGCTTAGGGACAGGGCCCGACGAGCAGTACTTC.

Many counts were recorded for this clonotype. The rearrangement uses TRBV15 and TRBJ2-1; 16 bases match TRBD2. This CDR3 region has 20 residues. With 2 bases clipped from V and 1 base from J, the junction kept 8 bases outside the gene matches. Per germline, CDR1 LNHNV and CDR2 YYDKDF (reference sequence). As DNA, the CDR3 is TGTGCCACCAGCAGACCACCGGGACTAGCGGGAGGGCTGTCCTACAATGAGCAGTTCTTC. Translated: CATSRPPGLAGGLSYNEQFF.

This clonotype was seen many times. V gene TRBV12-3 or TRBV12-4 combines with J gene TRBJ1-2; D not resolved. Between the trimmed V and J ends, which lost 3 bases and 4 bases, there was a span of 12 bases. The CDR3 is made up of 14 amino acids. The CDR3 region has the DNA TGTGCCAGCAGTTTTCGGTCCGTACTCTATGGCTACACCTTC. Translation gives CASSFRSVLYGYTF.

Ten or more counts support this clonotype. The chain has TRBV20-1 and TRBJ2-2, with D unresolved. From germline, CDR1 is DFQATT and CDR2 SNEGSKA (reference sequence). The V and J ends lost 6 bases and 3 bases respectively, with 8 bases between them. CDR3 length: 12 residues. CDR3 sequence (DNA): TGCAGTGCCCCTATGGACACCGGGGAGCTGTTTTTT. Amino acid sequence: CSAPMDTGELFF.

At least ten counts were recorded for this clonotype. V is TRBV5-5 and J is TRBJ2-3; a possible D gene is TRBD1 (6 bases). The V end was cut by 4 bases, the J end by 3 bases, with 21 bases between. The CDR3 loop spans 17 amino acids. Germline CDR1 SGHKS, CDR2 YYEKEE (reference sequence). CDR3 residues: CASSILTTGSVTDTQYF. The CDR3 coding sequence is TGTGCCAGCAGCATTCTAACAACAGGGTCTGTAACAGATACGCAGTATTTT.

Ten or more counts support this clonotype. The chain couples TRBV15 to TRBJ2-7, with 9 bases fitting TRBD1. Trimming cost V 8 bases and J 5 bases; bases outside gene matches: 13. Germline CDR1 LNHNV, CDR2 YYDKDF (reference sequence). The CDR3 consists of 15 residues. The CDR3 reads CATSRGTGKFHEQYF. CDR3 sequence (DNA): TGTGCCACCTCCCGGGGGACAGGGAAATTCCACGAGCAGTACTTC.

Many counts were recorded for this clonotype. The chain uses TRBV29-1 and TRBJ1-1; no clear D. Germline lookup yields CDR1 SQVTM and CDR2 ANQGSEA. This CDR3 is built from 13 residues. V was pared by 4 bases and J by 0 bases, with 9 bases between. CDR3 residues: CSVAVSLNTEAFF. CDR3 DNA: TGCAGCGTTGCGGTCAGTTTGAACACTGAAGCTTTCTTT.

To note about this clonotype: Possible read error: a much larger clone is one base away. This sequence joins TRBV7-3 and TRBJ2-7; tentative D call: TRBD1 (6 bases). Germline V gene sequence: CDR1 SGHTA, CDR2 FQGTGA. The CDR3 covers 14 residues. Trimming took off 4 bases at V and 6 bases at J, with 16 bases between the two ends. This CDR3 is CASSSGTGFCEQYF. CDR3 sequence (DNA): TGTGCCAGCAGCTCCGGTACAGGGTTCTGCGAGCAGTACTTC.